This T cell receptor beta chain is drawn from a study of blood T cell repertoires in COVID-19. The protocol was immunoSEQ multiplex PCR, while the TCRdb copy is restricted to in-frame clones and leaves out a portion. The repertoire has some 80,000 clones, approximately 90% of them found once; the top ten carry around 2.6%. The Seattle patients, enrolled during active infection, were followed longitudinally. Germline-derived CDR1 and CDR2 are MRHNA and SNTAGT. The length of the CDR3 is 13 residues. V lost 1 base, J lost 9 bases, and 12 bases lay in between. This TCR was sampled from a middle-aged man with COVID-19, enrolled during active disease. Sequenced input: peripheral blood. The chain uses TRBV6-4 and TRBJ2-5; D ambiguous. The CDR3 reads CASSDFAVRAQYF. CDR3 DNA: TGTGCCAGCAGTGACTTCGCCGTCCGGGCCCAGTACTTC.